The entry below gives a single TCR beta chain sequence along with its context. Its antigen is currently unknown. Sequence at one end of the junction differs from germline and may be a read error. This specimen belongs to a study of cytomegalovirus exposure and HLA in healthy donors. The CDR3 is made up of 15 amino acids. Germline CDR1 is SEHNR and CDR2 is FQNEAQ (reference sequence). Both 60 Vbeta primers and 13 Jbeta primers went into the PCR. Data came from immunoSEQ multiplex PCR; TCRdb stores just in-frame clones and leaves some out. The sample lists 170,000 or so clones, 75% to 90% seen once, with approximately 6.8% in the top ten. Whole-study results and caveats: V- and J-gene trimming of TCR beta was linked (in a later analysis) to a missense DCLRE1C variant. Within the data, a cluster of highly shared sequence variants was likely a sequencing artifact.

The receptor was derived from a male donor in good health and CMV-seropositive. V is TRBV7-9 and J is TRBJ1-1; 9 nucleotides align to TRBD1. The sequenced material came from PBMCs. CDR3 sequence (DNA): TGTTCCAGCAGCCACGGACAGGGGTTGAACACTGAAGCTTTCTTT. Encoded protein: CSSSHGQGLNTEAFF.